The 9 T cell receptor beta chains below all came from one sample that was sequenced in a study of T cell responses to AZD1222 COVID-19 vaccine. The assay was immunoSEQ multiplex PCR, and TCRdb's table has in-frame clones only and misses some. Seen here are some 140,000 clones, roughly 91% observed once, and the top ten hold about 6.7%. Sequencing was performed on peripheral blood, taken 28 days after the second AZD1222 dose. The origin of the receptors is an adult who received the AZD1222 COVID-19 vaccine.

This chain joins TRBV6-1 and TRBJ1-4; 10 bases align to TRBD1. Germline CDR1 reads MNHNS; CDR2 reads SASEGT. The CDR3 spans 17 residues. V lost 1 base and J lost 11; bases outside the gene matches: 13. The CDR3 DNA reads TGTGCCAGCAGTGAAGGCCACCTCCGGACAGGGGGTGGGAAACTGTTTTTT. It codes for CASSEGHLRTGGGKLFF.

The chain carries TRBV18 and TRBJ2-3, with D perhaps given as TRBD1 or TRBD2 (5 bases each). This CDR3 comprises 15 residues. Germline V gives CDR1 KGHSH, CDR2 LQKENI. V lost 3 bases and J 8 bases, leaving 18 bases between the germline ends. The CDR3 region is CASSPRDRDFGTQYF. The CDR3 coding sequence is TGTGCCAGCTCACCGAGGGACCGGGATTTCGGTACGCAGTATTTT.

The chain employs TRBV5-1 and TRBJ2-3; D remains ambiguous. The V gene's germline CDR1 is SGHRS and CDR2 YFSETQ. The CDR3 consists of 15 residues. V was cut by 3 bases and J by 5 bases, with 16 bases left in between. This CDR3 reads CASSSPDVAKDTQYF. The CDR3 DNA reads TGCGCCAGCAGCTCCCCTGACGTAGCTAAAGATACGCAGTATTTT.

CDR3 sequence reads: CASSLVGGRSTEAFF. CDR3 DNA sequence: TGTGCCAGCAGCTTAGTGGGAGGGAGGAGCACTGAAGCTTTCTTT. The rearrangement joins TRBV7-8 to TRBJ1-1; D is ambiguous. The V gene lost 1 base and the J gene lost 4 bases, with 13 bases spanning the gap. Germline-derived CDR1 and CDR2 are SGHVS and FQNEAQ. CDR3 size: 15 residues.

The chain links TRBV5-1 to TRBJ2-7; possibly TRBD1 for D (5 bases). The germline V gene has CDR1 SGHRS and CDR2 YFSETQ. CDR3 length: 19 amino acids. Between the trimmed V and J ends, which lost 2 bases and 4 bases, there was a span of 28 bases. The CDR3 nucleotides read TGCGCCAGCAGCTTCAAAACACTCGTGGACATCACCGTAACGTACGAGCAGTACTTC. It yields the protein CASSFKTLVDITVTYEQYF.

This sequence joins TRBV19 and TRBJ1-5; 10 nucleotides agree with TRBD1. The CDR3 has 15 residues. Germline CDR1 LNHDA, CDR2 SQIVND (reference sequence). V was clipped by 11 bases and J by 5 bases; unmatched bases: 12. The CDR3 sequence is CASQELGQGHQPQHF. CDR3 DNA sequence: TGTGCCTCCCAGGAACTGGGACAGGGGCATCAGCCCCAGCATTTT.

The chain recombines TRBV19 with TRBJ1-2; D possibly corresponds to TRBD1 (6 bases). This CDR3 spans 14 amino acids. Germline CDR1 reads LNHDA; CDR2 reads SQIVND (reference sequence). Trimming stripped 4 bases from V and 3 bases from J, with 12 bases between. CDR3 nucleotide sequence: TGTGCCAGTAGTAAACAGGGATCCGACTATGGCTACACCTTC. Encoded protein: CASSKQGSDYGYTF.

The J gene is TRBJ1-1, the V gene TRBV19, with D perhaps TRBD1 (5 bases). The ends were cut back, 6 bases at V and 0 bases at J, with 11 bases in the middle. CDR3 length: 14 amino acids. Germline V gene lookup returns CDR1 LNHDA and CDR2 SQIVND (reference sequence). The chain's CDR3 is CASRAGRMNTEAFF. As DNA, the CDR3 is TGTGCCAGTAGGGCAGGGCGCATGAACACTGAAGCTTTCTTT. The variable domain in full, with the rest retrieved from reference TRBV19 and TRBJ1-1, is DGGITQSPKYLFRKEGQNVTLSCEQNLNHDAMYWYRQDPGQGLRLIYYSQIVNDFQKGDIAEGYSVSREKKESFPLTVTSAQKNPTAFYLCASRAGRMNTEAFFGQGTRLTVV.

The chain uses TRBV7-2 and TRBJ2-3; TRBD2 matches at 8 bases. This CDR3 spans 16 amino acids. V lost 3 bases, J lost 2 bases, and 7 bases stayed unmatched. CDR1 is SGHTA and CDR2 is FQGNSA in the germline V gene. The chain's CDR3 is CASSFTSAGATDTQYF. The CDR3 coding sequence is TGTGCCAGCAGCTTCACCTCAGCGGGGGCCACAGATACGCAGTATTTT.